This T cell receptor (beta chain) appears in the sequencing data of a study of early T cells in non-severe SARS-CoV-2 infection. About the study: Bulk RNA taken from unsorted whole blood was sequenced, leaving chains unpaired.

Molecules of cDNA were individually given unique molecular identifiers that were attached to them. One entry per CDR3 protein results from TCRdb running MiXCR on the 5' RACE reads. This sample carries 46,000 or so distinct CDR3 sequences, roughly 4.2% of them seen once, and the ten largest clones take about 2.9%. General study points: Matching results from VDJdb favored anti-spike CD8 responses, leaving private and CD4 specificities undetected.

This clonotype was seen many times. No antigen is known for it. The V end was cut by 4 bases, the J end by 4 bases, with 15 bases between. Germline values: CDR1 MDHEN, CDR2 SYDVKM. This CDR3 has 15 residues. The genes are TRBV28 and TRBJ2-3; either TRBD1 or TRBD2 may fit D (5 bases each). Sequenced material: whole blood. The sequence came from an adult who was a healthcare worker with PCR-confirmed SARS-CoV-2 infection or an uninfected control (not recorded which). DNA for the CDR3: TGTGCCAGCAGTTCCTTGGGACCTAGTCCAGATACGCAGTATTTT. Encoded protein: CASSSLGPSPDTQYF.